Listed below are T cell receptor beta chains from one sample, sequenced in a study of blood T cell repertoires in COVID-19. The protocol was immunoSEQ multiplex PCR, while the TCRdb copy is restricted to in-frame clones and leaves out a portion. The sample shows approximately 110,000 clones, about 83% of them seen only once. The sequenced sample consisted of peripheral blood. These receptors were obtained from a human donor in a cohort sampled during active COVID-19. CDR3s include the opening cysteine and the closing phenylalanine or tryptophan. Each record gives: D gene, J gene, V gene, clone size, CDR3 protein. The D gene is left open where the match is weak. Clone sizes are given selectively: once, few, many, or a class where the clone is expanded.

.,TRBJ2-3,TRBV27,.,CASSSVTDTQYF
TRBD1,TRBJ2-5,TRBV7-8,.,CASSKPGQGARETQYF
TRBD2,TRBJ2-2,TRBV5-1,.,CASSPVAGGGELFF
TRBD1,TRBJ2-3,TRBV10-1,.,CASSGPGQGADTQYF
TRBD1,TRBJ2-2,TRBV7-8,.,CASSLVPGQGALNTGELFF
TRBD2,TRBJ2-3,TRBV10-1,few,CASSESRERGTDTQYF
TRBD2,TRBJ2-2,TRBV19,.,CASTLLGGLRGELFF
TRBD2,TRBJ2-7,TRBV18,once,CASSTTSGNPYEQYF
TRBD1,TRBJ2-5,TRBV19,.,CASSIQPPDRGETQYF
TRBD1,TRBJ2-7,TRBV28,.,CASSRSGTGVNEQYF
TRBD2,TRBJ2-1,TRBV29-1,.,CSVGTSGRNEQFF
.,TRBJ2-5,TRBV5-1,.,CASSWKGADQETQYF
.,TRBJ1-5,TRBV7-2,.,CASSLDFWQPQHF
TRBD1,TRBJ1-5,TRBV28,once,CASNPGQGRQPQHF
.,TRBJ2-3,TRBV19,.,CASSYIGDTDTQYF
TRBD2,TRBJ2-5,TRBV7-2,.,CASSGRGTSGKETQYF
.,TRBJ1-6,TRBV12-3/TRBV12-4,.,CASRGSNSPLHF
.,TRBJ2-3,TRBV5-1,.,CASSLPRAQGTDTQYF
TRBD2,TRBJ2-3,TRBV7-6,.,CASSLATPGGREMADTQYF
.,TRBJ2-6,TRBV29-1,.,CSVPTYSGANVLTF
.,TRBJ2-7,TRBV27,few,CASSKTMWDTSYEQYF
.,TRBJ2-1,TRBV7-9,.,CASSWGDLMGPSQFF
.,TRBJ1-4,TRBV9,.,CASSVEGRNEKLFF
.,TRBJ1-6,TRBV10-3,.,CAISGQDNSPLHF
.,TRBJ2-3,TRBV11-2,few,CASSLAYRGRPDTQYF
TRBD1,TRBJ1-2,TRBV28,.,CASTSTGVRSYGYTF
.,TRBJ1-2,TRBV9,.,CASSVGGQPGHGYTF
.,TRBJ2-1,TRBV5-1,.,CASSLATASSYNEQFF
.,TRBJ1-1,TRBV5-1,.,CASTPGGGNTEAFF
TRBD1,TRBJ2-1,TRBV6-4,.,CASSETGVNEQFF
.,TRBJ2-7,TRBV2,.,CASTPRYEQYF
.,TRBJ1-4,TRBV28,once,CASREGPATNEKLFF
.,TRBJ2-7,TRBV15,.,CATSRARTPTEGGRGYEQYF
.,TRBJ1-1,TRBV7-3,.,CASSLTPGGWNTEAFF
.,TRBJ2-3,TRBV19,.,CASSRGLTDTQYF
TRBD1,TRBJ2-7,TRBV11-2,.,CASTPTGGYEQYF
.,TRBJ1-2,TRBV28,.,CASSLGVGGGYTF